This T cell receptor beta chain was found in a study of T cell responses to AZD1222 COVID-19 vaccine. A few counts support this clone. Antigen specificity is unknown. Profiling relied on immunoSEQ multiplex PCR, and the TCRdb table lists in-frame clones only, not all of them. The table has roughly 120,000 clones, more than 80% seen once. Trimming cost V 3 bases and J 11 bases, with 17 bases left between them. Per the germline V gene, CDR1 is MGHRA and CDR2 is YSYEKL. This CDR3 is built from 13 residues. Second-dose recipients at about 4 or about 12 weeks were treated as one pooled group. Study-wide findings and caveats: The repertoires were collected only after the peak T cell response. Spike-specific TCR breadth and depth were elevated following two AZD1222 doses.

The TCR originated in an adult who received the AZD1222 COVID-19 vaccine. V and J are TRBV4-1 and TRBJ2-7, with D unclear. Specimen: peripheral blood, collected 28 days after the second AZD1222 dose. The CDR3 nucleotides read TGCGCCAGCAGCCAGACCGGCGTCGGCAGAAAGTACTTC. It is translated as CASSQTGVGRKYF.